Below, 31 T cell receptor beta chains from the same sample are listed, as sequenced in a study of radiation and T cells in renal cell carcinoma. Stated time point: blood 4 weeks post-SBRT, at nephrectomy. This sample's treatment: 15 Gy SBRT to primary tumor, nephrectomy 4 weeks later. The data were produced by immunoSEQ multiplex PCR, yet TCRdb's version contains in-frame clones alone and is incomplete. The table has roughly 160,000 clones, approximately 90% seen once. The input for sequencing was blood, taken from a patient whose treatment included radiotherapy and nephrectomy. All receptors come from a woman aged 45-65 years with renal cell carcinoma.

CDR3 region: CATSRDLLGQGSTEAFF. Here the CDR3 DNA reads TGTGCCACCAGCAGAGATCTCTTAGGACAGGGTTCCACTGAAGCTTTCTTT. The chain has TRBV15 and TRBJ1-1, with TRBD1 matching over 8 bases. V was clipped by 0 bases and J by 4 bases; unmatched bases: 10. This CDR3 is 17 amino acids long. In germline, CDR1 is LNHNV, CDR2 YYDKDF (reference sequence).

J is TRBJ2-1 and V is TRBV14; TRBD1 matches at 7 bases. Germline V CDR1 and CDR2: SGHDN, FVKESK. V dropped 4 bases and J dropped 9; count of bases not matched to a gene: 12. The CDR3 spans 15 residues. The CDR3 region has the DNA TGTGCCAGCAGCCCCCAAGTATACAGGGGAGCTGAGCAGTTCTTC. It encodes CASSPQVYRGAEQFF.

The chain's CDR3 is CASSPELVETQYF. Written as DNA, the CDR3 is TGTGCCAGCAGCCCGGAACTTGTGGAGACCCAGTACTTC. The chain combines TRBV5-6 with TRBJ2-5, with D hard to call. The CDR3 sequence is 13 residues long. V was cut by 4 bases and J by 5 bases, with 12 bases left in between. Germline V gene data show CDR1 as SGHDT and CDR2 as YYEEEE.

This clone was seen a handful of times. The chain is built from TRBV7-9 and TRBJ2-1; D possibly uses TRBD1 or TRBD2 (6 bases each). Germline V gene sequence: CDR1 SEHNR, CDR2 FQNEAQ (reference sequence). The CDR3 loop spans 15 amino acids. Between the trimmed V and J ends, which lost 5 bases and 7 bases, there was a span of 18 bases. CDR3 DNA sequence: TGTGCCAGCAGCCCCTTCACGGGGGCCGAGAATGAGCAGTTCTTC. It encodes CASSPFTGAENEQFF.

The chain has TRBV7-8 and TRBJ1-4, with no clear D. The CDR3 runs 15 residues. Between the trimmed V and J ends, which lost 5 bases and 7 bases, there was a span of 17 bases. Per the germline V gene, CDR1 is SGHVS and CDR2 is FQNEAQ. CDR3 amino acids: CASSPTQRTSEKLFF. The CDR3 DNA reads TGTGCCAGCAGCCCGACACAGAGGACCTCTGAAAAACTGTTTTTT.

V is TRBV10-3 and J is TRBJ2-1; 9 bases map to TRBD2. This CDR3 has 16 residues. V shed 0 bases and J 2 bases; nucleotides not matched to a gene: 2. Germline V gene data show CDR1 as ENHRY and CDR2 as SYGVKD. The CDR3 loop is CAISESGGGAYNEQFF. The DNA for the CDR3 is TGTGCCATCAGTGAGTCCGGCGGGGGGGCCTACAATGAGCAGTTCTTC.

The chain links TRBV4-1 to TRBJ2-3; D might be TRBD2 (6 bases). V lost 0 bases, J lost 1 base, and 8 bases lay in between. The V gene's germline CDR1 is MGHRA and CDR2 YSYEKL. The CDR3 has 15 residues. Here the CDR3 reads CASSQERGRTDTQYF. CDR3 sequence (DNA): TGCGCCAGCAGCCAAGAGCGGGGCCGCACAGATACGCAGTATTTT.

CDR3 region: CASSRVLSQESGNTIYF. The CDR3 DNA reads TGCGCCAGCAGCCGAGTTTTATCACAGGAGTCTGGAAACACCATATATTTT. The chain is built from TRBV4-1 and TRBJ1-3; D might be TRBD1 (5 bases). Germline CDR1 reads MGHRA; CDR2 reads YSYEKL. The CDR3 loop spans 17 amino acids. V was clipped by 4 bases and J by 1 base, with 17 bases between them.

This chain connects TRBV7-2 to TRBJ2-5; 14 bases are a match to TRBD2. The germline CDR1 and CDR2 sequences are SGHTA and FQGNSA. The CDR3 length is 16 residues. After removal of 5 bases from V and 8 bases from J, the junction contained 10 bases not matched to a gene. CDR3 DNA: TGTGCCAGCAGCCCCAGGACTAGCGGGGGGTCAGGTACCCAGTACTTC. Translated, it gives CASSPRTSGGSGTQYF.

The chain joins TRBV10-1 to TRBJ2-7; D may correspond to TRBD1 or TRBD2 (7 bases each). CDR1 and CDR2 from the germline V gene are WNHNN and SYGVQD (reference sequence). V gave up 6 bases and J gave up 5 bases, with 11 bases separating them. This CDR3 spans 12 amino acids. For the CDR3, the DNA is TGCGCCAGCAGCGCAGGGGGGGACGAGCAGTACTTC. Protein sequence: CASSAGGDEQYF.

The genes are TRBV5-5 and TRBJ1-2, with D unresolved. Per the germline V gene, CDR1 is SGHKS and CDR2 is YYEKEE (reference sequence). The CDR3 totals 13 residues. Trimming pared 4 bases from V and 3 bases from J, leaving 10 bases between. The CDR3 coding sequence is TGTGCCAGCAGCCCGATCGGGGACTATGGCTACACCTTC. It specifies CASSPIGDYGYTF.

The genes are TRBV7-2 and TRBJ1-2; D not certain. There are 17 residues in the CDR3. Germline V lookup: CDR1 SGHTA, CDR2 FQGNSA. V was clipped by 0 bases and J by 1 base, with 15 bases between them. The CDR3 nucleotides read TGTGCCAGCAGCTTAGCGTCCGCGACGCCGGGTAACTATGGCTACACCTTC. As protein: CASSLASATPGNYGYTF.

The V gene is TRBV7-9, the J gene TRBJ1-2; D gene uncertain. This CDR3 has 14 residues. Germline CDR1 SEHNR, CDR2 FQNEAQ (reference sequence). V was pared by 1 base and J by 4 bases, with 10 bases between. This CDR3 is CASSLVGIAYGYTF. The CDR3 DNA reads as TGTGCCAGCAGCTTAGTTGGGATAGCCTATGGCTACACCTTC.

This clone was detected only once. The chain recombines TRBV2 with TRBJ2-7; 8 positions match TRBD1. The CDR3 covers 14 residues. CDR1 is SNHLY, CDR2 FYNNEI, per germline. V was clipped by 7 bases and J by 3 bases; unmatched bases: 8. Here the CDR3 DNA reads TGTGCCAGCAACCCTGACAGGGGTGGCTACGAGCAGTACTTC. Translated, it gives CASNPDRGGYEQYF.

The V call is TRBV9, the J call TRBJ1-6, with D perhaps TRBD1 (6 bases). CDR3 length: 15 amino acids. Between the trimmed V and J ends, which lost 3 bases and 5 bases, there was a span of 12 bases. Germline CDR1 and CDR2: SGDLS and YYNGEE. CDR3 coding DNA: TGTGCCAGCAGCGACCGGACAGCAAATAATTCACCCCTCCACTTT. Its translation is CASSDRTANNSPLHF.

The chain carries TRBV6-5 and TRBJ2-7; tentative D call: TRBD1 (6 bases). Germline-derived CDR1 and CDR2 are MNHEY and SVGAGI. The CDR3 loop spans 14 amino acids. Trimming left V 0 bases short and J 2 bases short, with 8 bases between. The CDR3 loop is CASSYSTGPYEQYF. The CDR3 DNA reads as TGTGCCAGCAGTTACTCAACAGGGCCCTACGAGCAGTACTTC.

V usage is TRBV30 and J usage is TRBJ1-2; D possibly corresponds to TRBD1 (5 bases). The CDR3 runs 12 residues. V was shortened by 7 bases and J by 3 bases, with 12 bases between the two germline ends. CDR1 is GTSNPN and CDR2 is SVGIG in the germline V gene (reference sequence). The CDR3 spells CASNGGDYGYTF. The CDR3 bases are TGTGCCTCCAACGGGGGGGACTATGGCTACACCTTC. Full variable domain (remainder filled in from reference TRBV30 and TRBJ1-2): SQTIHQWPATLVQPVGSPLSLECTVEGTSNPNLYWYRQAAGRGLQLLFYSVGIGQISSEVPQNLSASRPQDRQFILSSKKLLLSDSGFYLCASNGGDYGYTFGSGTRLTVV.

The CDR3: CASSGGQNYEQYF. CDR3 nucleotides: TGTGCCAGCTCCGGGGGACAGAACTACGAGCAGTACTTC. V and J are TRBV7-2 and TRBJ2-7; tentative D call: TRBD1 (7 bases). Trimming stripped 8 bases from V and 3 bases from J, with 14 bases between. Germline V lookup: CDR1 SGHTA, CDR2 FQGNSA. The CDR3 consists of 13 residues.

This clone came up once. The chain uses TRBV18 and TRBJ2-1; 7 nucleotides align to TRBD2. The germline V gene encodes CDR1 KGHSH and CDR2 LQKENI. The CDR3 extends over 14 amino acids. V gave up 5 bases and J gave up 4 bases; unmatched junction bases: 5. Here the CDR3 DNA reads TGTGCCAGCTCATGGCGGGGGAGTTACAATGAGCAGTTCTTC. Translating gives CASSWRGSYNEQFF. Drawing the rest from reference TRBV18 and TRBJ2-1, the complete variable domain is NAGVMQNPRHLVRRRGQEARLRCSPMKGHSHVYWYRQLPEEGLKFMVYLQKENIIDESGMPKERFSAEFPKEGPSILRIQQVVRGDSAAYFCASSWRGSYNEQFFGPGTRLTVL.

V is TRBV11-1 and J is TRBJ2-3; the D is unclear. Germline CDR1 reads SGHAT; CDR2 reads FQDESV (reference sequence). The CDR3 covers 15 residues. V was trimmed by 4 bases and J by 2 bases, leaving 13 bases between them. CDR3 residues: CASSSAGRSTDTQYF. DNA for the CDR3: TGTGCCAGCAGCTCCGCCGGCAGATCCACAGATACGCAGTATTTT.

The V and J genes are TRBV19 and TRBJ2-2, with D perhaps assigned TRBD1 or TRBD2 (5 bases each). This CDR3 contains 14 residues. The ends were cut back, 7 bases at V and 4 bases at J, with 13 bases in the middle. Per germline, CDR1 LNHDA and CDR2 SQIVND (reference sequence). The CDR3 sequence is CASTTRDRTGELFF. The CDR3 nucleotides read TGTGCCAGTACCACCAGGGACCGCACCGGGGAGCTGTTTTTT.

V is TRBV5-1 and J is TRBJ2-7; D may be TRBD1 (5 bases). This CDR3 region has 13 residues. V shed 3 bases and J shed 7 bases, with 14 bases lying between them. The germline V gene has CDR1 SGHRS and CDR2 YFSETQ. CDR3 sequence: CASSSTESREQYF. CDR3 bases: TGCGCCAGCAGCTCGACAGAGAGTAGGGAGCAGTACTTC.

CDR3: CATSTPGQGLSPLHF. The CDR3 nucleotides are TGTGCCACCAGTACTCCGGGACAGGGCTTATCACCCCTCCACTTT. The chain uses TRBV15 and TRBJ1-6, with 9 bases identical to TRBD1. J was trimmed by 10 bases and V by 6 bases; bases with no gene match: 10. The CDR3 has 15 amino acids. Germline V gene sequence: CDR1 LNHNV, CDR2 YYDKDF (reference sequence).

Only a few counts were recorded for this clone. This chain joins TRBV29-1 and TRBJ1-2; 7 nucleotides agree with TRBD1. The CDR3 is 14 residues long. V lost 6 bases to trimming and J lost 0 bases; unmatched junction nucleotides: 7. Germline V gene data show CDR1 as SQVTM and CDR2 as ANQGSEA. In DNA form, the CDR3 reads TGCAGCGTAGCTCCCGGGACAGCTAACTATGGCTACACCTTC. Its translation: CSVAPGTANYGYTF. The full variable domain, in which reference TRBV29-1 and TRBJ1-2 provide the parts outside the CDR3, is SAVISQKPSRDICQRGTSLTIQCQVDSQVTMMFWYRQQPGQSLTLIATANQGSEATYESGFVIDKFPISRPNLTFSTLTVSNMSPEDSSIYLCSVAPGTANYGYTFGSGTRLTVV.

CDR3 amino acids: CASSLELADKQFF. CDR3 in DNA: TGCGCCAGCAGCTTGGAACTAGCGGACAAGCAGTTCTTC. This sequence joins TRBV5-1 and TRBJ2-1; TRBD2 matches 8 bases. This CDR3 has 13 residues. With 0 bases clipped from V and 11 bases from J, the junction kept 4 bases outside the gene matches. CDR1 SGHRS and CDR2 YFSETQ come from the germline V gene. The full variable domain, completed using reference TRBV5-1 and TRBJ2-1, is KAGVTQTPRYLIKTRGQQVTLSCSPISGHRSVSWYQQTPGQGLQFLFEYFSETQRNKGNFPGRFSGRQFSNSRSEMNVSTLELGDSALYLCASSLELADKQFFGPGTRLTVL.

The chain employs TRBV18 and TRBJ2-7; either TRBD1 or TRBD2 may supply D (5 bases each). This CDR3 region has 14 residues. Germline loops: CDR1 KGHSH, CDR2 LQKENI. The V gene lost 2 bases and the J gene lost 6 bases, with 14 bases spanning the gap. CDR3 DNA: TGTGCCAGCTCACCAGACCGGGGCCTCGGCGAGCAGTACTTC. Translated, it gives CASSPDRGLGEQYF.

The gene calls are TRBV7-2 and TRBJ2-7; TRBD2 aligns across 8 bases. Unmatched junction bases numbered 5, after V lost 4 bases and J lost 0 bases. Per germline, CDR1 SGHTA and CDR2 FQGNSA. There are 15 residues in the CDR3. CDR3 sequence (DNA): TGTGCCAGCAGCTCCGCGGGGGGCCTCTCCTACGAGCAGTACTTC. This gives the protein CASSSAGGLSYEQYF.

This chain's CDR3 is CASRRDRQETQYF. The DNA for the CDR3 is TGTGCCAGCAGGCGGGACAGGCAAGAGACCCAGTACTTC. The V and J genes are TRBV6-5 and TRBJ2-5; 8 nucleotides match TRBD1. Germline trimming cut 6 bases from V and 2 bases from J; bases unmatched to any gene: 2. The length of the CDR3 is 13 residues. In germline, CDR1 is MNHEY, CDR2 SVGAGI.

The V and J genes are TRBV2 and TRBJ1-4, with TRBD1 matching over 10 bases. V lost 5 bases to trimming and J lost 3 bases; unmatched junction nucleotides: 6. The CDR3 covers 16 residues. Per the germline V gene, CDR1 is SNHLY and CDR2 is FYNNEI. The CDR3 spells CASSSDRGVANEKLFF. The CDR3 coding sequence is TGTGCCAGCAGTTCGGACAGGGGGGTTGCTAATGAAAAACTGTTTTTT.

The chain has TRBV5-5 and TRBJ2-3; 9 nucleotides line up with TRBD1. The CDR3 is 15 residues long. Trimming took 4 bases from V and 10 from J; bases not matched to a gene: 13. Germline loops: CDR1 SGHKS, CDR2 YYEKEE (reference sequence). In DNA, the CDR3 is TGTGCCAGCAGCCTCCGGACAGGGGAACGGGATGCGCAGTATTTT. Translation: CASSLRTGERDAQYF.

The J gene is TRBJ1-4, the V gene TRBV25-1, with D possibly being TRBD1 (5 bases). CDR1 and CDR2 (germline): MGHDK, SYGVNS. The V and J ends lost 3 bases and 7 bases respectively, with 12 bases between them. The CDR3 covers 14 residues. CDR3 DNA sequence: TGTGCCAGCAGTGATCGAAGGGGAGGTGAAAAACTGTTTTTT. As protein: CASSDRRGGEKLFF.